One sample yielded the 9 T cell receptor beta chains listed below, sequenced in a study of blood T cells in healthy people across ages. A second PCR, run for about 7 to 11 cycles, used a sample-barcoded 5' primer plus a J-beta primer mix. MiXCR, run by TCRdb on the 5' RACE reads, gives a single entry per CDR3 protein. The repertoire has nearly 800,000 distinct CDR3 sequences, 20% to 30% of them found once; the top ten carry approximately 3.7%. The sample also formed part of further work on T cells of mothers and their children.

The specimen sequenced was blood. All receptors derive from a boy aged 10-17 years in good health.

A few counts support this clonotype. In DNA form, the CDR3 reads TGTGCCAGCAGCTTAGGTCCTGGGAGCAATCAGCCCCAGCATTTT. Its translation is CASSLGPGSNQPQHF. This sequence joins TRBV7-9 and TRBJ1-5; D remains unclear. The CDR3 consists of 15 residues. Looked up from germline, CDR1 is SEHNR and CDR2 is FQNEAQ (reference sequence). Trimming pared 1 base from V and 1 base from J, leaving 8 bases between.

The rearrangement links TRBV25-1 to TRBJ1-2; possibly TRBD1 for D (6 bases). The V end was cut by 3 bases, the J end by 7 bases, with 18 bases between. From germline, CDR1 is MGHDK and CDR2 SYGVNS. The CDR3 covers 15 residues. The CDR3 DNA reads as TGTGCCAGCAGTGATACAGGGAGAGAAGCTAGTGGCTACACCTTC. Its protein is CASSDTGREASGYTF.

J is TRBJ1-1 and V is TRBV12-3 or TRBV12-4; unclear D gene. The CDR3 consists of 11 residues. V was cut by 6 bases and J by 4 bases, with 6 bases left in between. This chain's CDR3 is CASRGPTEAFF. The DNA of the CDR3 is TGTGCCAGCAGGGGTCCCACTGAAGCTTTCTTT.

This chain connects TRBV11-2 to TRBJ1-1; maybe TRBD1 (6 bases). The V end lost 5 bases, the J end lost 6 bases, and 16 bases lay between the germline ends. Germline V gene lookup returns CDR1 SGHAT and CDR2 FQNNGV. There are 14 residues in the CDR3. As DNA, the CDR3 is TGTGCCAGCAGCCGGACCTCAGGGGTTGCTGAAGCTTTCTTT. Amino acid sequence: CASSRTSGVAEAFF.

This chain connects TRBV7-2 to TRBJ1-2; perhaps TRBD1 as D (6 bases). The CDR3 has 13 amino acids. Looked up from germline, CDR1 is SGHTA and CDR2 is FQGNSA. The V gene lost 5 bases and the J gene lost 4 bases, with 11 bases spanning the gap. The CDR3: CASSRTVLYGYTF. DNA of the CDR3: TGTGCCAGCAGCCGGACAGTCCTCTATGGCTACACCTTC.

This clonotype was observed a handful of times. One end of the junction fails to match germline, which may point to a read error. This sequence joins TRBV6-2 or TRBV6-3 and TRBJ2-7; D unresolved. The CDR3 spans 15 residues. CDR1 and CDR2 (germline): MNHEY, SVGEGT. CDR3 region: CASSMVTGITYEQHF. The CDR3 DNA is TGTGCCAGCAGTATGGTTACGGGCATCACCTACGAGCAGCACTTC.

This clonotype has only a few counts. The chain carries TRBV20-1 and TRBJ2-5; TRBD1 is a possible D gene (5 bases). The CDR3 loop spans 16 amino acids. The V gene's germline CDR1 is DFQATT and CDR2 SNEGSKA (reference sequence). V was cut by 6 bases and J by 3 bases, with 23 bases left in between. The CDR3: CSASLRGSRIEETQYF. The CDR3 region has the DNA TGCAGTGCCAGCCTAAGGGGCTCCCGAATTGAAGAGACCCAGTACTTC.

This clonotype was observed a few times. This chain connects TRBV7-9 to TRBJ2-3, with D perhaps given as TRBD1 or TRBD2 (5 bases each). The CDR3 sequence is 16 residues long. The germline gives CDR1 SEHNR, CDR2 FQNEAQ (reference sequence). V shed 3 bases and J shed 0 bases, with 13 bases lying between them. In DNA, the CDR3 is TGTGCCAGCAGCTTCATCCGGGACGGGAGCACAGATACGCAGTATTTT. Its protein product is CASSFIRDGSTDTQYF.

This clonotype showed up just a few times. J is TRBJ2-5 and V is TRBV7-2, with 14 bases that match TRBD2. The DNA matches TRBJ2-7 better at its end, which makes the J call doubtful. Per the germline V gene, CDR1 is SGHTA and CDR2 is FQGNSA. The CDR3 extends over 16 amino acids. The CDR3 is CASSLGLAGDPYEQYF. The CDR3 coding sequence is TGTGCCAGCAGCTTGGGACTAGCGGGGGACCCCTACGAGCAGTACTTC.